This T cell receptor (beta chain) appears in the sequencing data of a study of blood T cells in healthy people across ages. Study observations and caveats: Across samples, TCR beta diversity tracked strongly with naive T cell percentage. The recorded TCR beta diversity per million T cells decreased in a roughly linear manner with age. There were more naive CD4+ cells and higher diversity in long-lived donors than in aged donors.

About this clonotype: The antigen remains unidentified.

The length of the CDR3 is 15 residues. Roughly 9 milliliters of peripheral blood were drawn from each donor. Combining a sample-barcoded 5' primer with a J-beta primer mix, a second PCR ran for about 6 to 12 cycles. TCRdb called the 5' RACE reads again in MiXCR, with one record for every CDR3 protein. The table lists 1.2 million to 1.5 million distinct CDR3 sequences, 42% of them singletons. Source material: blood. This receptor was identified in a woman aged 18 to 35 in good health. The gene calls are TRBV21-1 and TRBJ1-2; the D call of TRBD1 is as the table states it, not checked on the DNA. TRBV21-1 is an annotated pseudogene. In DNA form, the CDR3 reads TGTGCCAGCAGCAAATACGCGGTCAGGGTGGCGAGCTACACCTTC. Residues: CASSKYAVRVASYTF.